This entry features one T cell receptor (beta chain) sequence. This sample stems from a study of blood T cell repertoires in COVID-19. TCRdb's table, derived via immunoSEQ multiplex PCR, lists solely in-frame clones and lacks some. Of around 180,000 clones listed, around 89% are singletons. Input material: peripheral blood. This TCR was sampled from a human donor in a cohort sampled during active COVID-19.

The CDR3 loop is CSASLPGRSFTDTQYF. Here the CDR3 DNA reads TGCAGTGCTAGTCTGCCAGGGAGGTCTTTCACAGATACGCAGTATTTT. The gene calls are TRBV20-1 and TRBJ2-3, with D possibly matching TRBD2 (6 bases). The CDR3 is 16 residues long. CDR1 and CDR2 (germline): DFQATT, SNEGSKA (reference sequence). V gave up 3 bases and J gave up 2 bases, with 18 bases separating them.